This T cell receptor (beta chain) stems from a study of CD8 T cells in ankylosing spondylitis. Study results and limitations: Ankylosing spondylitis blood appeared to be characterized by a TCR beta motif of several highly homologous variants. Past research had described some motif variants in reactive arthritis synovial fluid and blood. Reportedly, significant enrichment of disease-linked clones occurred in matched ankylosing spondylitis synovial fluid. Researchers report that disease-linked clones proved CD8+ and relatively rare in peripheral blood.

It was by quantitative 5'-RACE with molecular barcodes that TCR beta libraries were made. TCRdb passed the 5' RACE reads through MiXCR, listing each CDR3 protein once. The table shows hundreds of thousands of distinct CDR3 sequences, with 17% occurring only once. A few counts support this clonotype. No antigen is known for it. The sequenced sample consisted of blood, either unsorted or a sorted T cell fraction (not recorded which). This sequence originates from a male donor with ankylosing spondylitis.

The CDR3 nucleotides are TGTGCCAGCAGTTACTCGGATGTGGGGCACTACGAGCAGTACTTC. It encodes CASSYSDVGHYEQYF. The chain carries TRBV6-5 and TRBJ2-7; TRBD1 might be the D (5 bases). The CDR3 runs to 15 residues. V was shortened by 0 bases and J by 3 bases, with 12 bases between the two germline ends. CDR1 and CDR2 (germline): MNHEY, SVGAGI.